This TCR beta chain was identified in a study of shared clonotypes between healthy human individuals. Subsets obtained from CD4+ cells comprised CD45RA+ naive and CD45RA-negative memory cells. With V trimmed by 4 bases and J by 2 bases, 6 bases remained unmatched. CDR3 length equals 16 residues. The germline gives CDR1 SEHNR, CDR2 FQNEAQ (reference sequence). At the deep level, the assay was run. On sorted subsets, replicate PCRs used about 0.2 ug DNA, or 27,000 or so T cell genomes. The method was immunoSEQ multiplex PCR; TCRdb's version includes in-frame clones alone and lacks a portion of them. The table includes roughly 2.5 million clones, 85% to 95% detected once.

The material sequenced was naive CD4+ T cells sorted from blood. The subset here: CD45RA+ positively selected. The chain links TRBV7-9 to TRBJ2-7; the match to TRBD2 covers 12 bases. The sequence was obtained from a man younger than 35 in good health. CDR3 loop: CASSSWTSGNTYEQYF. CDR3 sequence (DNA): TGTGCCAGCAGCTCATGGACTAGCGGGAACACCTACGAGCAGTACTTC.